Given below is one TCR beta chain in context. The antigen is undetermined. PCR used 60 Vbeta primers and 13 Jbeta primers. Sequencing was performed with immunoSEQ multiplex PCR; in TCRdb, only in-frame clones are kept and a portion is missing. Recorded for this sample: approximately 58,000 clones. These data come from a study of cytomegalovirus exposure and HLA in healthy donors. CDR1 is WNHNN and CDR2 is SYGVQD in the germline V gene (reference sequence). J lost 4 bases, V lost 2 bases, and 8 bases had no gene match. The CDR3 loop spans 16 amino acids. Findings of the study overall: Later genetic work tied a missense DCLRE1C variant to beta-chain V and J trimming. Immune exposure information available was restricted to CMV serostatus.

The specimen sequenced was PBMCs. The TCR originated in a woman aged 50 to 60 in good health and CMV-seropositive. The rearrangement uses TRBV10-1 and TRBJ2-7; 10 nucleotides align to TRBD2. As DNA, the CDR3 is TGCGCCAGCAGTGAGGTGTCTAGCGGGAGTATTTACGAGCAGTACTTC. It specifies CASSEVSSGSIYEQYF.